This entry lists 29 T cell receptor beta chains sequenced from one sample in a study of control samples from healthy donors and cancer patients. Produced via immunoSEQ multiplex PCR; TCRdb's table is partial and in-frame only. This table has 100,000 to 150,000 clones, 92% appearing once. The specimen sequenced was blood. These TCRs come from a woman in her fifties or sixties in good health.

CDR3: CASSQVWGGTEAFF. The CDR3 DNA follows: TGTGCCAGCAGCCAAGTATGGGGGGGAACTGAAGCTTTCTTT. The chain couples TRBV14 to TRBJ1-1; perhaps TRBD1 as D (5 bases). Germline CDR1 and CDR2: SGHDN and FVKESK. CDR3 length: 14 amino acids. The ends were cut back, 1 base at V and 5 bases at J, with 11 bases in the middle.

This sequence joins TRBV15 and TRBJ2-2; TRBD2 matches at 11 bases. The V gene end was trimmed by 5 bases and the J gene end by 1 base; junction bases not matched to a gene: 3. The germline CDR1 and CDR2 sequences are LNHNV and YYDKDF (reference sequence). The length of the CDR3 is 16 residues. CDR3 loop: CATSRTSGQNTGELFF. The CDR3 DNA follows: TGTGCCACCAGCCGGACTAGCGGGCAGAACACCGGGGAGCTGTTTTTT. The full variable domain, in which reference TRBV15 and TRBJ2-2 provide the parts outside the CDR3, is DAMVIQNPRYQVTQFGKPVTLSCSQTLNHNVMYWYQQKSSQAPKLLFHYYDKDFNNEADTPDNFQSRRPNTSFCFLDIRSPGLGDTAMYLCATSRTSGQNTGELFFGEGSRLTVL.

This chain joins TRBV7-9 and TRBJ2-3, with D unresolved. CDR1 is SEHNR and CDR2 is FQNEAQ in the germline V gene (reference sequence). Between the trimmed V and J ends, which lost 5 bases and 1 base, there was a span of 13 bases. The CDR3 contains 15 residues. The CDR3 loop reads CASSPGTLGTDTQYF. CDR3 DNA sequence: TGTGCCAGCAGCCCCGGTACCCTGGGCACAGATACGCAGTATTTT.

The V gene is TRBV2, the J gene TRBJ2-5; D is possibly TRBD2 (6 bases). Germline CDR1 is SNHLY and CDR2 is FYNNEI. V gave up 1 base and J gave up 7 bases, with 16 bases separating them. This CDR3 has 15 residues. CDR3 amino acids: CASSEVRTTRGTQYF. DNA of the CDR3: TGTGCCAGCAGTGAAGTTAGGACTACCAGAGGGACCCAGTACTTC.

CDR3 nucleotide sequence: TGTGCCAGCAGCGCAATCTCTGGAAACACCATATATTTT. Its protein product is CASSAISGNTIYF. The chain links TRBV14 to TRBJ1-3; D not resolved. The CDR3 is 13 amino acids. Germline assignment: CDR1 SGHDN and CDR2 FVKESK. Deletions cut 5 bases from V and 0 bases from J, with 5 bases between.

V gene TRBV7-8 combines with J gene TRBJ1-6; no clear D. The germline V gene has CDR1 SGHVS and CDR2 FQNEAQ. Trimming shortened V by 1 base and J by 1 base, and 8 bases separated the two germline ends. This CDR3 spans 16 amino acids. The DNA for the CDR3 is TGTGCCAGCAGCTTAGGGATCGAGTCCTATAATTCACCCCTCCACTTT. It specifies CASSLGIESYNSPLHF.

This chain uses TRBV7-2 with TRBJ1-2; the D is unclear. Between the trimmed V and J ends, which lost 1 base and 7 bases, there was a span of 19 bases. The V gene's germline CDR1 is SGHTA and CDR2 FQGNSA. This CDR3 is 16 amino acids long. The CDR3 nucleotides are TGTGCCAGCAGCTTAGAATCAGTGGTTCAGGTCTCTGGCTACACCTTC. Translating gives CASSLESVVQVSGYTF.

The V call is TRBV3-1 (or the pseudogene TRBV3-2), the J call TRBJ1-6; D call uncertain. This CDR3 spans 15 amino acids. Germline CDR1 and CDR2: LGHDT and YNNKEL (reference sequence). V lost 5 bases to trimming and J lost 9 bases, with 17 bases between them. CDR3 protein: CASSYSGVGSSPLHF. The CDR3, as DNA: TGTGCCAGCAGCTACTCGGGAGTCGGGAGTTCACCCCTCCACTTT.

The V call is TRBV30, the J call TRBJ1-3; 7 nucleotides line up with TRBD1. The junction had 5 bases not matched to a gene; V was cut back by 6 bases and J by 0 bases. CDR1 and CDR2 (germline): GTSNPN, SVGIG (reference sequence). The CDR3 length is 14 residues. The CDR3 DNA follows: TGTGCCTGCCAGGGGGACAGCTCTGGAAACACCATATATTTT. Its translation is CACQGDSSGNTIYF.

CDR3 coding DNA: TGTGCCAGCTTAAGGGGTAGGGGAGAGACCCAGTACTTC. Encoded protein: CASLRGRGETQYF. The genes are TRBV28 and TRBJ2-5, with a weak D call TRBD1 (5 bases). V dropped 8 bases and J dropped 4 bases, with 14 bases sitting between them. This CDR3 is 13 amino acids long. CDR1 is MDHEN and CDR2 is SYDVKM in the germline V gene.

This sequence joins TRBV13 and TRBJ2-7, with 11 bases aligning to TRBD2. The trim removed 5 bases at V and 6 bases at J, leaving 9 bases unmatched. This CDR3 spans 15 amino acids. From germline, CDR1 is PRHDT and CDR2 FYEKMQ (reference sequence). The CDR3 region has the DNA TGTGCCAGCAGCCCACTAGCGGGAGCCCCGTTCGAGCAGTACTTC. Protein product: CASSPLAGAPFEQYF.

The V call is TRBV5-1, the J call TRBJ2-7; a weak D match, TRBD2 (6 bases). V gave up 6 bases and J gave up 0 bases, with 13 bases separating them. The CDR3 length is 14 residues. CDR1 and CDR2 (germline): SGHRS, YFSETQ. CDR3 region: CASTVSGSSYEQYF. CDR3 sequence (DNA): TGCGCCAGCACCGTTAGCGGCAGCTCCTACGAGCAGTACTTC.

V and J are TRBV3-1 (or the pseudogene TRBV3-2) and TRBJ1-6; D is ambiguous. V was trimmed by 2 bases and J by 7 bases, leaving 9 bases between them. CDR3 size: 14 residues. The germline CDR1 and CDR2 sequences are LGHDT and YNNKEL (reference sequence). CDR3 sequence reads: CASSQQGSNSPLHF. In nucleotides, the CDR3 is TGTGCCAGCAGCCAACAAGGTAGCAATTCACCCCTCCACTTT.

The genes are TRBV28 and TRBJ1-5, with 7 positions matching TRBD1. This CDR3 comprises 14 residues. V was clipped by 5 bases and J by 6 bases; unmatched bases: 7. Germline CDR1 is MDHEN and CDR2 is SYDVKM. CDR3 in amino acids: CASSETRGPQPQHF. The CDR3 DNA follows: TGTGCCAGCAGTGAGACAAGGGGGCCTCAGCCCCAGCATTTT.

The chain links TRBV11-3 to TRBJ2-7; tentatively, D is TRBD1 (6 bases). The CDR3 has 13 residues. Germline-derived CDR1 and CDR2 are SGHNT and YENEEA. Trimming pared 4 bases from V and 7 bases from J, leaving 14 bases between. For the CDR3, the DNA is TGTGCCAGCAGCTACCTTCCGGGGACAGAGCAGTACTTC. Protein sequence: CASSYLPGTEQYF.

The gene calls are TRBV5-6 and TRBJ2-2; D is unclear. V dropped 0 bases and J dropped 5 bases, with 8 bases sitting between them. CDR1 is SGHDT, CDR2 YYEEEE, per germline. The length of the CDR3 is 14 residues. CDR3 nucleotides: TGTGCCAGCAGCTTGGGTCAGGTTACCGGGGAGCTGTTTTTT. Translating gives CASSLGQVTGELFF.

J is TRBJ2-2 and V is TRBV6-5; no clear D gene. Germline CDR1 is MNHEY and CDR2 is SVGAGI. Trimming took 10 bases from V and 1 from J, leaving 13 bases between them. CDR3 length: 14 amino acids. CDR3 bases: TGTGCCATCCTCGGCCGACAGAACACCGGGGAGCTGTTTTTT. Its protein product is CAILGRQNTGELFF.

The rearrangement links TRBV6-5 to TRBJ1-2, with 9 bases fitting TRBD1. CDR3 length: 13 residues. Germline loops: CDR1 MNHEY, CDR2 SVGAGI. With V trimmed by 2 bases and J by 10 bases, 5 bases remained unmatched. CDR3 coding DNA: TGTGCCAGCAGTTACGGGACAGGGAGGCTCTACACCTTC. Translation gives CASSYGTGRLYTF.

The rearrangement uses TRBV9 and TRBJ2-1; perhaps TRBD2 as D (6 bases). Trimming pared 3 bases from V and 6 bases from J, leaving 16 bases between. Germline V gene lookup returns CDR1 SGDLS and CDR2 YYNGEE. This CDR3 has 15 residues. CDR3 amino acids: CASSGGVFQGNEQFF. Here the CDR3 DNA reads TGTGCCAGCAGCGGGGGGGTCTTCCAGGGCAATGAGCAGTTCTTC.

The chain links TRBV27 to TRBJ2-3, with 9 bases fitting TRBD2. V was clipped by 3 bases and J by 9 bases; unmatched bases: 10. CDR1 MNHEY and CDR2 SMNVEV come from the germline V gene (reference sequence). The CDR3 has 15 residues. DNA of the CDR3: TGTGCCAGCAGTTTCGAGACTAGCGGATCCGGGACGCAGTATTTT. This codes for CASSFETSGSGTQYF.

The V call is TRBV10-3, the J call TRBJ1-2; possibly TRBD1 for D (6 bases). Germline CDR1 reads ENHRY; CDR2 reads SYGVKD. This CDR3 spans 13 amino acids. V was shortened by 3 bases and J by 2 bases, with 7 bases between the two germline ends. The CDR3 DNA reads TGTGCCATCAGTGACAGGGGAAACTATGGCTACACCTTC. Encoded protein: CAISDRGNYGYTF.

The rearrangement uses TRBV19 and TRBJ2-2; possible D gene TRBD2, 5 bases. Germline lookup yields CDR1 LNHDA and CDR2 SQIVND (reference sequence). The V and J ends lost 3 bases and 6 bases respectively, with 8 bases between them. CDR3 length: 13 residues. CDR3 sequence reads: CASSMGRAGELFF. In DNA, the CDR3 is TGTGCCAGTAGTATGGGGAGAGCCGGGGAGCTGTTTTTT.

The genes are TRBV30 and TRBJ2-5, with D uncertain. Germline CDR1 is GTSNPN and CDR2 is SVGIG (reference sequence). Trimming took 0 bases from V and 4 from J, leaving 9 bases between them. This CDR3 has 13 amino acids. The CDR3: CAWSVQGPETQYF. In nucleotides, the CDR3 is TGTGCCTGGAGTGTACAAGGGCCAGAGACCCAGTACTTC.

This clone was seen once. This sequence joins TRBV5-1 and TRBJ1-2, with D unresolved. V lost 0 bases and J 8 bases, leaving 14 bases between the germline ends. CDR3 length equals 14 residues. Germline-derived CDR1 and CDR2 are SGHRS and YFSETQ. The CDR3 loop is CASSLASPPWGYTF. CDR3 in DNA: TGCGCCAGCAGCTTGGCGTCCCCACCTTGGGGCTACACCTTC.

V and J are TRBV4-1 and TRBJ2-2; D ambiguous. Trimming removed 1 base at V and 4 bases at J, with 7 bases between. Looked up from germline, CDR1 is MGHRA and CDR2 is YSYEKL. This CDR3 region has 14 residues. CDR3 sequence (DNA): TGCGCCAGCAGCCAAGTGGGTCCCACCGGGGAGCTGTTTTTT. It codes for CASSQVGPTGELFF.

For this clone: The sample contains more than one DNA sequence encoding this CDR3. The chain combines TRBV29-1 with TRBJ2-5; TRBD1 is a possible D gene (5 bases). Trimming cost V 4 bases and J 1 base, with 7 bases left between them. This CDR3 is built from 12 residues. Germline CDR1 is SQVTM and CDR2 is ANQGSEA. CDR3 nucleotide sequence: TGCAGCGTTGGTCAGGGCCAAGAGACCCAGTACTTC. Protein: CSVGQGQETQYF.

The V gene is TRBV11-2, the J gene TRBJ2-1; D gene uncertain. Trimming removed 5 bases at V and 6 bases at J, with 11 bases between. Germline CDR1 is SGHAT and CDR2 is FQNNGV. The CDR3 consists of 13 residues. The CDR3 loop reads CASSGQRFNEQFF. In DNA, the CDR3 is TGTGCCAGCAGCGGCCAAAGGTTCAATGAGCAGTTCTTC.

The CDR3 DNA sequence: TGTGCCAGCAGTTTAGGTAGCGGGAGGACTATGTCCTACAATGAGCAGTTCTTC. Translation: CASSLGSGRTMSYNEQFF. The V gene is TRBV28, the J gene TRBJ2-1; 10 positions match TRBD2. CDR1 and CDR2 from the germline V gene are MDHEN and SYDVKM. CDR3 length: 18 amino acids. V gave up 2 bases and J gave up 1 base; unmatched junction bases: 8.

CDR3: CATSRDPVTGELFF. In DNA, the CDR3 is TGTGCCACCAGCAGAGATCCGGTCACCGGGGAGCTGTTTTTT. The gene calls are TRBV15 and TRBJ2-2, with D unclear. Germline CDR1 and CDR2: LNHNV and YYDKDF (reference sequence). This CDR3 has 14 amino acids. V was cut by 0 bases and J by 4 bases, with 6 bases left in between.